The T cell receptor (beta chain) under discussion was sequenced for a study of blood T cells in healthy people across ages. Findings and caveats of the study: Strongly correlated with naive T cell percentage was TCR beta diversity. The fall in TCR beta diversity per million T cells was roughly linear with age.

As for this clonotype: What it binds is not known.

A sample-barcoded 5' primer and a J-beta primer mix were used in a second PCR of roughly 7 to 11 cycles. MiXCR, applied by TCRdb to the 5' RACE reads, yields one record per CDR3 protein. Among approximately 800,000 distinct CDR3 sequences listed, around two thirds were seen once. The CDR3 has 15 amino acids. The germline gives CDR1 SQVTM, CDR2 ANQGSEA. Trimming removed 6 bases at V and 0 bases at J, with 15 bases between. This chain connects TRBV29-1 to TRBJ2-1; weak D call: TRBD2 (6 bases). This clonotype originated in a man aged 25 to 45 in good health. Sequencing was performed on blood. CDR3 residues: CSVVRDWDSYNEQFF. The CDR3 region has the DNA TGCAGCGTCGTACGGGACTGGGACTCCTACAATGAGCAGTTCTTC.